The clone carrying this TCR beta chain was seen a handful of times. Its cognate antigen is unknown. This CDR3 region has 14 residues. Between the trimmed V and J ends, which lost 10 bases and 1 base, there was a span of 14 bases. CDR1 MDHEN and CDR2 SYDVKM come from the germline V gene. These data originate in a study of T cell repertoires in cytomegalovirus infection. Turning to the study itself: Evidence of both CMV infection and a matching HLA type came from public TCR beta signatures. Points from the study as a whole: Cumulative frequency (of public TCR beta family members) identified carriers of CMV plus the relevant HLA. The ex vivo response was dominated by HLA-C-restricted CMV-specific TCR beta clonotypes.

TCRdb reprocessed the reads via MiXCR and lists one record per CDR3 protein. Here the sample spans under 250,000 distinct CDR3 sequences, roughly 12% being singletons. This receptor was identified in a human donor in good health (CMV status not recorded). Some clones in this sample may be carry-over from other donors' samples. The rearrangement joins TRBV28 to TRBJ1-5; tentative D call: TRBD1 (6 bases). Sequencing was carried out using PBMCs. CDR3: CATEGGGSNQPQHF. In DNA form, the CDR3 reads TGTGCCACCGAAGGGGGAGGAAGCAATCAGCCCCAGCATTTT.